The rows below give T cell receptor beta chains drawn from one sample of a study of T cell responses to AZD1222 COVID-19 vaccine. TCRdb keeps only in-frame clones here, not all; method: immunoSEQ multiplex PCR. The sample lists around 220,000 clones, 90% to 95% occurring once. This material consisted of peripheral blood, taken 28 days after the second dose of the MenACWY control vaccine. The receptors were sampled from an adult who received the MenACWY meningococcal vaccine as a control. Each CDR3 is given with its conserved first and last residue. The D gene is left open where the match is weak. A clone size is listed for some rows: how often the clone was seen (once, few, many), or a class if it is expanded.

>.|TRBV7-2|TRBJ1-5|once
CASSLEAGSNQPQHF
TGTGCCAGCAGCTTAGAGGCAGGGTCAAATCAGCCCCAGCATTTT
>TRBD2|TRBV7-3|TRBJ2-2|.
CASSLAGGGYTGELFF
TGTGCCAGCAGCTTAGCGGGAGGGGGATACACCGGGGAGCTGTTTTTT
>.|TRBV11-1|TRBJ1-2|.
CASSLEAGEDYTF
TGTGCCAGCAGCTTAGAAGCAGGGGAAGACTACACCTTC
>.|TRBV5-6|TRBJ1-4|.
CASSLRGNEKLFF
TGTGCCAGCAGCTTGAGGGGGAATGAAAAACTGTTTTTT
>.|TRBV5-1|TRBJ1-1|.
CASSLKTPGSEAFF
TGCGCCAGCAGCTTGAAAACCCCTGGTTCCGAGGCTTTCTTT
>.|TRBV4-3|TRBJ1-5|few
CASSQDRVGRGYSNQPQHF
TGCGCCAGCAGCCAAGATCGGGTTGGCAGGGGCTATAGCAATCAGCCCCAGCATTTT
>TRBD2|TRBV13|TRBJ2-1|.
CASSSVGPGGNEQFF
TGTGCCAGCAGCTCCGTTGGTCCGGGGGGCAATGAGCAGTTCTTC
>TRBD1|TRBV29-1|TRBJ1-1|once
CSVPHRGWSEAFF
TGCAGCGTCCCACACAGGGGGTGGTCTGAAGCTTTCTTT
>.|TRBV7-6|TRBJ1-4|.
CASSLAFRGGEKLFF
TGTGCCAGCAGCTTAGCGTTTAGGGGGGGCGAAAAACTGTTTTTT
>.|TRBV7-9|TRBJ1-1|once
CASSLGEGAFF
TGTGCCAGCAGCTTGGGGGAGGGGGCTTTCTTT
>TRBD1|TRBV9|TRBJ2-7|.
CASSVDGTDSYEQYF
TGTGCCAGCAGCGTAGATGGGACAGATTCCTACGAGCAGTACTTC